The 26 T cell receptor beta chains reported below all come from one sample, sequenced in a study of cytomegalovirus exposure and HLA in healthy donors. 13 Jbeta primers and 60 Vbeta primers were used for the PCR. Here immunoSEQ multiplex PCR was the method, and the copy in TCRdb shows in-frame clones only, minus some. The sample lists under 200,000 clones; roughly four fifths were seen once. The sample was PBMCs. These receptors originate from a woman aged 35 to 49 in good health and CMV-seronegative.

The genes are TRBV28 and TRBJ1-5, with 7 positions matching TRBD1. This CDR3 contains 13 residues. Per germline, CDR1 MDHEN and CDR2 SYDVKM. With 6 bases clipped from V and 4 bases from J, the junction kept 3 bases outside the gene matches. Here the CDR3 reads CASRGQTNQPQHF. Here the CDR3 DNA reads TGTGCCAGCAGGGGACAGACAAATCAGCCCCAGCATTTT.

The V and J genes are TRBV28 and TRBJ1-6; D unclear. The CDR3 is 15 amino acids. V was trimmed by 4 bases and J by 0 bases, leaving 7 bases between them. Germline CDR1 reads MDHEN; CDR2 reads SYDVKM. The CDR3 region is CASSWESSYNSPLHF. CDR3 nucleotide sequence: TGTGCCAGCAGTTGGGAGAGCTCCTATAATTCACCCCTCCACTTT.

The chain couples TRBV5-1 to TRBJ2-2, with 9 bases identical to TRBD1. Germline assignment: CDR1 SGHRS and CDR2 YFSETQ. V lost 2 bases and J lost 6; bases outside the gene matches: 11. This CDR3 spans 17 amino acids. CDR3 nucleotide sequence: TGCGCCAGCAGCTTCACAGGGGGCCCAACAATGGCCGGGGAGCTGTTTTTT. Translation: CASSFTGGPTMAGELFF. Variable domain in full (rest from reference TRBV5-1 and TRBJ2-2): KAGVTQTPRYLIKTRGQQVTLSCSPISGHRSVSWYQQTPGQGLQFLFEYFSETQRNKGNFPGRFSGRQFSNSRSEMNVSTLELGDSALYLCASSFTGGPTMAGELFFGEGSRLTVL.

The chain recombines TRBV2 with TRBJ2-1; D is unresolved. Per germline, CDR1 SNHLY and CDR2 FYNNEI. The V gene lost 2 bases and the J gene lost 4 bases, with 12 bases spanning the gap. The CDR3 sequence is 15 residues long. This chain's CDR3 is CASSERRPGYNEQFF. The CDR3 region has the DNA TGTGCCAGCAGTGAACGCCGCCCGGGTTACAATGAGCAGTTCTTC.

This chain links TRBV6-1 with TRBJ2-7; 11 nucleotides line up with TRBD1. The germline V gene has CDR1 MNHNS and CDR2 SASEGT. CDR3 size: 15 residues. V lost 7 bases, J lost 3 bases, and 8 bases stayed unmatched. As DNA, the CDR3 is TGTGCCAGCATCCGCTCCGGGACAGGGGGCTACGAGCAGTACTTC. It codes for CASIRSGTGGYEQYF.

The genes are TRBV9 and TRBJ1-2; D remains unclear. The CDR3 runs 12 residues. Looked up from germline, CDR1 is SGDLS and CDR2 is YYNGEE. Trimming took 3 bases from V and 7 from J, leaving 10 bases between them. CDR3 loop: CASSAAEGGYTF. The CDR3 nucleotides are TGTGCCAGCAGCGCCGCAGAGGGTGGCTACACCTTC.

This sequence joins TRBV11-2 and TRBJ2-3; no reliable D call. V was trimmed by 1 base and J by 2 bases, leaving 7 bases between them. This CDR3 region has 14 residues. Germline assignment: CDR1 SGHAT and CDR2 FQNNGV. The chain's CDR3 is CASSLVALTDTQYF. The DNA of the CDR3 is TGTGCCAGCAGCTTAGTTGCGCTCACAGATACGCAGTATTTT. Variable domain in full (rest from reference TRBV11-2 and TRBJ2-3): EAGVAQSPRYKIIEKRQSVAFWCNPISGHATLYWYQQILGQGPKLLIQFQNNGVVDDSQLPKDRFSAERLKGVDSTLKIQPAKLEDSAVYLCASSLVALTDTQYFGPGTRLTVL.

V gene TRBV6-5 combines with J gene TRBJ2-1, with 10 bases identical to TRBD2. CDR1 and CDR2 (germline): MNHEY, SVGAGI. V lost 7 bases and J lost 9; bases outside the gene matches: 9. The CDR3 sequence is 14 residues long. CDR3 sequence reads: CASTASGGPGEQFF. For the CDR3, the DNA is TGTGCCAGCACGGCTAGCGGGGGCCCCGGTGAGCAGTTCTTC.

As DNA, the CDR3 is TGCGCCAGCAGCTTGGCCTATGGCGGCGATGGCTACACCTTC. This sequence encodes CASSLAYGGDGYTF. This sequence joins TRBV5-1 and TRBJ1-2; D unclear. The CDR3 has 14 residues. Germline CDR1 SGHRS, CDR2 YFSETQ. V was cut by 0 bases and J by 6 bases, with 12 bases left in between.

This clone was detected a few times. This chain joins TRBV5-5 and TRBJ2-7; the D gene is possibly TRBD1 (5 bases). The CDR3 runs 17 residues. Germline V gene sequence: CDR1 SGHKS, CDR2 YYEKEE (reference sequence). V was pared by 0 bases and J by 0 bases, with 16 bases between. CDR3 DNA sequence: TGTGCCAGCAGCTTGGGTCGTTGGGGCACAAGCTCCTACGAGCAGTACTTC. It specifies CASSLGRWGTSSYEQYF.

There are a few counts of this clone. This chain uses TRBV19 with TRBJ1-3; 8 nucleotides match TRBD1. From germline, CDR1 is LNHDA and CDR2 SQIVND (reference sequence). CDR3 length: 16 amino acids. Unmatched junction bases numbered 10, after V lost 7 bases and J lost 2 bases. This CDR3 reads CASTKTGAFTGNTIYF. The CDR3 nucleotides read TGTGCCAGTACCAAGACAGGGGCTTTTACTGGAAACACCATATATTTT.

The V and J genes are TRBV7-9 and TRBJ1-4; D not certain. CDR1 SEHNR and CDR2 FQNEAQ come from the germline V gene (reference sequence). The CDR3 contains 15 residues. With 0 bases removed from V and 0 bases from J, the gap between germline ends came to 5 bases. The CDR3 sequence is CASSLAVATNEKLFF. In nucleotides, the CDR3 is TGTGCCAGCAGCTTAGCCGTTGCAACTAATGAAAAACTGTTTTTT.

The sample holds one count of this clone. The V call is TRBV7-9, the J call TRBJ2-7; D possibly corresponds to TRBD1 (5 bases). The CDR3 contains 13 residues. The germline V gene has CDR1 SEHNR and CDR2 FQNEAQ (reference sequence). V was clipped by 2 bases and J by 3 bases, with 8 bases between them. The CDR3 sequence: CASSLRGIYEQYF. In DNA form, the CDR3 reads TGTGCCAGCAGCTTAAGGGGAATCTACGAGCAGTACTTC.

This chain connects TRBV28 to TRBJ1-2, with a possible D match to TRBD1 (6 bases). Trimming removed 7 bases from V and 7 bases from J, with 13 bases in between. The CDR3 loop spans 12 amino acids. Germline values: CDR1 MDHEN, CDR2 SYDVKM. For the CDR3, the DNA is TGTGCCAGCATCAGGGGAGACGGTGGCTACACCTTC. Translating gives CASIRGDGGYTF.

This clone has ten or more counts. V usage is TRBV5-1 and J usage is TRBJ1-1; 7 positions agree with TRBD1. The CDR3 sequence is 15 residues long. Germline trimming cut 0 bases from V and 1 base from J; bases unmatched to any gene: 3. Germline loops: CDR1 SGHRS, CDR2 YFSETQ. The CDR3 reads CASSLGQGENTEAFF. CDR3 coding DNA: TGCGCCAGCAGCTTGGGACAGGGAGAGAACACTGAAGCTTTCTTT.

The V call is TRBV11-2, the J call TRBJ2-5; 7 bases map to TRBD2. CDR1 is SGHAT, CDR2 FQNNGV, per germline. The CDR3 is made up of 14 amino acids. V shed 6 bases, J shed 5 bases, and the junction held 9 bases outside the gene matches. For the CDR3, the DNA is TGTGCCAGCAGTTCAACCGGGACTAAGGAGACCCAGTACTTC. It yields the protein CASSSTGTKETQYF.

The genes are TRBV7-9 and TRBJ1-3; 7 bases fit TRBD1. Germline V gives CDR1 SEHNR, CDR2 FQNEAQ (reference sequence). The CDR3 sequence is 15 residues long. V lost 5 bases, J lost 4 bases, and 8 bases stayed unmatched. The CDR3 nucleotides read TGTGCCAGCAGCCGGGACAGTTGGTACGGAAACACCATATATTTT. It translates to CASSRDSWYGNTIYF. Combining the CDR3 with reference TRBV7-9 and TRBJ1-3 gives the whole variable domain DTGVSQNPRHKITKRGQNVTFRCDPISEHNRLYWYRQTLGQGPEFLTYFQNEAQLEKSRLLSDRFSAERPKGSFSTLEIQRTEQGDSAMYLCASSRDSWYGNTIYFGEGSWLTVV.

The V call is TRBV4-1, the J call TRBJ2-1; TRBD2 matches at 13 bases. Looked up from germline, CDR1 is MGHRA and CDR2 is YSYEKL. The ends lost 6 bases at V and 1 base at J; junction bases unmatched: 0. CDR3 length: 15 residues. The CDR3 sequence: CASRLAGGSYNEQFF. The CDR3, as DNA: TGCGCCAGCAGACTAGCGGGGGGGTCCTACAATGAGCAGTTCTTC.

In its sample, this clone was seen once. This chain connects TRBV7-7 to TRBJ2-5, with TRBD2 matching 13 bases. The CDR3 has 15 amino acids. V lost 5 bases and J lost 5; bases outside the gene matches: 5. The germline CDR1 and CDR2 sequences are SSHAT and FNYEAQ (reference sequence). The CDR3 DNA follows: TGTGCCAGCAGCCCGCGGACTAGCGGGGGTGAGACCCAGTACTTC. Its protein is CASSPRTSGGETQYF.

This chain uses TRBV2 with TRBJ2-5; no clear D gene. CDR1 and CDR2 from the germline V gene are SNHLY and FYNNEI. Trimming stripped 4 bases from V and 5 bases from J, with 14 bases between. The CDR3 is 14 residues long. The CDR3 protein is CASSGSRNGETQYF. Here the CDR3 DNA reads TGTGCCAGCAGTGGATCTAGGAATGGGGAGACCCAGTACTTC. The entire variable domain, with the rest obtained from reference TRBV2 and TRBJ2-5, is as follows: EPEVTQTPSHQVTQMGQEVILRCVPISNHLYFYWYRQILGQKVEFLVSFYNNEISEKSEIFDDQFSVERPDGSNFTLKIRSTKLEDSAMYFCASSGSRNGETQYFGPGTRLLVL.

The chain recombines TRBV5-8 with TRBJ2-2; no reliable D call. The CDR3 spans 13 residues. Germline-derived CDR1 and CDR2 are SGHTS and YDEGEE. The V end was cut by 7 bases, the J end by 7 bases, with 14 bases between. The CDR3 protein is CASYRILIGELFF. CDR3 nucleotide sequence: TGTGCCAGCTATAGAATCCTGATCGGGGAGCTGTTTTTT. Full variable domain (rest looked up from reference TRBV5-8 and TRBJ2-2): EAGVTQSPTHLIKTRGQQATLRCSPISGHTSVYWYQQALGLGLQFLLWYDEGEERNRGNFPPRFSGRQFPNYSSELNVNALELEDSALYLCASYRILIGELFFGEGSRLTVL.

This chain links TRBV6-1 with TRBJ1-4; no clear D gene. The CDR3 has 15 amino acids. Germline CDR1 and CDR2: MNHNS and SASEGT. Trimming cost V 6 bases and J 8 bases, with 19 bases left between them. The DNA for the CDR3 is TGTGCCAGCAGACACCGGGAGACTCGAGACGAAAAACTGTTTTTT. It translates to CASRHRETRDEKLFF.

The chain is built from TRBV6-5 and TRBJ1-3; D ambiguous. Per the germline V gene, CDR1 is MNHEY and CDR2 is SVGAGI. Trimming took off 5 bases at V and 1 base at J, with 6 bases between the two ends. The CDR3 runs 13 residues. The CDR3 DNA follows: TGTGCCAGCAGTGAGGTATCTGGAAACACCATATATTTT. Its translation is CASSEVSGNTIYF.

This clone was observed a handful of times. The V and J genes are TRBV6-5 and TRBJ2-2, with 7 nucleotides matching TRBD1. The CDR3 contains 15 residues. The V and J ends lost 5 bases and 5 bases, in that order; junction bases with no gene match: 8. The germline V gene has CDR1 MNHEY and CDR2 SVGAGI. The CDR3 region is CASSHRQGYTGELFF. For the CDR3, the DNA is TGTGCCAGCAGTCACAGACAGGGATATACCGGGGAGCTGTTTTTT.

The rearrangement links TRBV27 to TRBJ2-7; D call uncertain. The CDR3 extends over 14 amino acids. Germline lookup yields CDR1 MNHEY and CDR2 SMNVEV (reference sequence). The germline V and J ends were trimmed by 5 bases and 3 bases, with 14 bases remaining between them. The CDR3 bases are TGTGCCAGCAGTCCAGTTGCAGATTTCTACGAGCAGTACTTC. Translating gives CASSPVADFYEQYF.

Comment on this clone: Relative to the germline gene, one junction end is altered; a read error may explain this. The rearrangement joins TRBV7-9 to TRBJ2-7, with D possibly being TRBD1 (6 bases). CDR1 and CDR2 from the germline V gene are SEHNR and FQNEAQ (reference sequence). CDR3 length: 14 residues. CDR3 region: CSSSLFEGAYEQYF. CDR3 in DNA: TGTTCCAGCAGCTTATTCGAGGGGGCCTACGAGCAGTACTTC.